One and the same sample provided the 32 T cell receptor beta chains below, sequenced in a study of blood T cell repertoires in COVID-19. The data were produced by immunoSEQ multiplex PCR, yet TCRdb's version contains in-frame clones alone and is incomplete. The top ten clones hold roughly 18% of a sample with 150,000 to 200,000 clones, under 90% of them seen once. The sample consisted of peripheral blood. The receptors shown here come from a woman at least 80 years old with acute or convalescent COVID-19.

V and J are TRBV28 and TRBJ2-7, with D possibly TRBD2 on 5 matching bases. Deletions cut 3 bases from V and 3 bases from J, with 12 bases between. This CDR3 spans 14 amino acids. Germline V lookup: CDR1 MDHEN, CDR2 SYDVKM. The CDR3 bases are TGTGCCAGCAGTTTTTTGGGAGACGGCTACGAGCAGTACTTC. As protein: CASSFLGDGYEQYF.

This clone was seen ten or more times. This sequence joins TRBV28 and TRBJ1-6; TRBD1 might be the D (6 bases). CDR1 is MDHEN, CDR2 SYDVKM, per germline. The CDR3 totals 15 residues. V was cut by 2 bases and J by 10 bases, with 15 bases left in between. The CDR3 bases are TGTGCCAGCAGTTTAGTGGGGGCGGCGCGGTCACCCCTCCACTTT. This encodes CASSLVGAARSPLHF.

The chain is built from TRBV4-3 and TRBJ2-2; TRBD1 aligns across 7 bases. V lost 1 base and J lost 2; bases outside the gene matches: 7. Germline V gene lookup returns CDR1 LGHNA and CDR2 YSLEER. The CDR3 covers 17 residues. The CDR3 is CASSQVDRVANTGELFF. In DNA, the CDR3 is TGCGCCAGCAGCCAAGTCGACAGGGTTGCAAACACCGGGGAGCTGTTTTTT.

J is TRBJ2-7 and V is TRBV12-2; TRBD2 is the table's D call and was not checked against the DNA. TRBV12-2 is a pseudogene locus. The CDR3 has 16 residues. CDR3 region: CASRLKLAGAYYEQYF. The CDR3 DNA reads TGTGCAAGTCGCTTAAAACTAGCGGGAGCATATTACGAGCAGTACTTC.

The CDR3 DNA reads TGTGCCAGCACCTCAGGGGACAGGGTGATAAATCAGCCCCAGCATTTT. Its protein product is CASTSGDRVINQPQHF. The chain combines TRBV28 with TRBJ1-5, with 9 bases lining up with TRBD1. Germline-derived CDR1 and CDR2 are MDHEN and SYDVKM. V dropped 7 bases and J dropped 4; count of bases not matched to a gene: 11. CDR3 length equals 16 residues.

The CDR3 loop is CASSLGGANYNEQFF. The CDR3 coding sequence is TGTGCCAGCAGCTTGGGCGGGGCCAACTACAATGAGCAGTTCTTC. The chain carries TRBV7-2 and TRBJ2-1; D is possibly TRBD2 (6 bases). The CDR3 consists of 15 residues. Trimming took 3 bases from V and 3 from J, leaving 12 bases between them. Germline-derived CDR1 and CDR2 are SGHTA and FQGNSA.

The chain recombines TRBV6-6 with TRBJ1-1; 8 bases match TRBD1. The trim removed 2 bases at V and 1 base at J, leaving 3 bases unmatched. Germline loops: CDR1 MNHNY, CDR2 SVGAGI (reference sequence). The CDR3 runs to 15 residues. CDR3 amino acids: CASSYPGQGNTEAFF. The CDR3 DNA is TGTGCCAGCAGTTACCCCGGACAGGGGAACACTGAAGCTTTCTTT.

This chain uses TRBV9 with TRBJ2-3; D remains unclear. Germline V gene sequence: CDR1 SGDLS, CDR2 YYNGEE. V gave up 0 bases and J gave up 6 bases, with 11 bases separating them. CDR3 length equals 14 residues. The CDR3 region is CASSVGALVDTQYF. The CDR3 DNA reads TGTGCCAGCAGCGTAGGCGCGTTGGTGGATACGCAGTATTTT.

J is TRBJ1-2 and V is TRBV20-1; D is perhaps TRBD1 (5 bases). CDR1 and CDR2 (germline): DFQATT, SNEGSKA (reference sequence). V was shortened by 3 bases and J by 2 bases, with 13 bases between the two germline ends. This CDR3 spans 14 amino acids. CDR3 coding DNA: TGCAGTGCTAGTGATACAGGCCTCAACTATGGCTACACCTTC. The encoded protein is CSASDTGLNYGYTF.

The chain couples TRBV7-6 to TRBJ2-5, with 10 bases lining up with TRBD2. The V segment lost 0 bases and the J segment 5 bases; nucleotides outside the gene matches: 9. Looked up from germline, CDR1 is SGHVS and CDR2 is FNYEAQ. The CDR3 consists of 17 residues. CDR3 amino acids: CASSLAQLAGVGETQYF. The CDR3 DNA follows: TGTGCCAGCAGCTTAGCGCAGCTAGCGGGAGTTGGGGAGACCCAGTACTTC.

The CDR3 protein is CAIAQSGTNTGELFF. The CDR3 nucleotides are TGTGCCATCGCGCAGAGCGGGACGAACACCGGGGAGCTGTTTTTT. The chain uses TRBV10-3 and TRBJ2-2, with 7 bases aligning to TRBD2. This CDR3 has 15 amino acids. V dropped 8 bases and J dropped 0; count of bases not matched to a gene: 6. The V gene's germline CDR1 is ENHRY and CDR2 SYGVKD.

CDR3 sequence (DNA): TGTGCCAGCAGCTTATTCGGGGTTAACACTGAAGCTTTCTTT. Translated, it gives CASSLFGVNTEAFF. The rearrangement joins TRBV5-4 to TRBJ1-1; unclear D gene. The CDR3 spans 14 residues. Germline-derived CDR1 and CDR2 are SGHNT and YYREEE (reference sequence). Trimming left V 2 bases short and J 2 bases short, with 10 bases between.

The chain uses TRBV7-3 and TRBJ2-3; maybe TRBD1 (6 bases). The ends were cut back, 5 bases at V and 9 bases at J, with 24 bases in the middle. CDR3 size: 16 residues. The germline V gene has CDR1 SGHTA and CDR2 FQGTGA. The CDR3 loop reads CASSPFFGGVAITQYF. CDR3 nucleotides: TGTGCCAGCAGCCCCTTTTTTGGGGGCGTCGCAATAACGCAGTATTTT.

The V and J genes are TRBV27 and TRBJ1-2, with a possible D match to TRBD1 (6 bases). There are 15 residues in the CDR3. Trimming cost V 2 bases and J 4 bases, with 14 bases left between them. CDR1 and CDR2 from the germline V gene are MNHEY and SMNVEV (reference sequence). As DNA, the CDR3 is TGTGCCAGCAGTTTACAGGCAGGGGTTGTCTATGGCTACACCTTC. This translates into CASSLQAGVVYGYTF.

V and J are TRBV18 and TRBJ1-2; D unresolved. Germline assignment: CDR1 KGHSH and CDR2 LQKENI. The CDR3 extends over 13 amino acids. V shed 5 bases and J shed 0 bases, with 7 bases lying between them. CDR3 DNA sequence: TGTGCCAGCTCAGTCTCTACTAACTATGGCTACACCTTC. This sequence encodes CASSVSTNYGYTF.

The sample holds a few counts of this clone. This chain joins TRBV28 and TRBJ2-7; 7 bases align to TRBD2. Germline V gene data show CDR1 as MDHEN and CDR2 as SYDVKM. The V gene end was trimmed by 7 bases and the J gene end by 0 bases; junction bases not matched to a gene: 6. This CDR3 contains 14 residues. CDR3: CASISGGSSYEQYF. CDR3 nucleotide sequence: TGTGCCAGCATTAGTGGCGGGAGCTCCTACGAGCAGTACTTC. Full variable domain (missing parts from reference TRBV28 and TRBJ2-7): DVKVTQSSRYLVKRTGEKVFLECVQDMDHENMFWYRQDPGLGLRLIYFSYDVKMKEKGDIPEGYSVSREKKERFSLILESASTNQTSMYLCASISGGSSYEQYFGPGTRLTVT.

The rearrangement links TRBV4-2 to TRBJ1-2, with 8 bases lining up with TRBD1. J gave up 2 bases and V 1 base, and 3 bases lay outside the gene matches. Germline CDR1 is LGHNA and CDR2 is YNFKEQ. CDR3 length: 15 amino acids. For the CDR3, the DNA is TGTGCCAGCAGCCAAGCGACAGGGGCGAACTATGGCTACACCTTC. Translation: CASSQATGANYGYTF.

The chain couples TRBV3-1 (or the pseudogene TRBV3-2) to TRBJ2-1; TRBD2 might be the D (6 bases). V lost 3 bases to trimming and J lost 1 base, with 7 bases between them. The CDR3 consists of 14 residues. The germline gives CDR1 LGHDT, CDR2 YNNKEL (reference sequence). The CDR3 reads CASSQGLSYNEQFF. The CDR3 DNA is TGTGCCAGCAGCCAGGGACTTTCCTACAATGAGCAGTTCTTC.

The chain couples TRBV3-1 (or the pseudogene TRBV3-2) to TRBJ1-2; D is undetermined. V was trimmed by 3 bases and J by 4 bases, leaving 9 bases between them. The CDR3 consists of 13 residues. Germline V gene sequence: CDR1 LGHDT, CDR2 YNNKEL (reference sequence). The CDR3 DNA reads TGTGCCAGCAGCCAGCGGGGAACCTATGGCTACACCTTC. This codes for CASSQRGTYGYTF.

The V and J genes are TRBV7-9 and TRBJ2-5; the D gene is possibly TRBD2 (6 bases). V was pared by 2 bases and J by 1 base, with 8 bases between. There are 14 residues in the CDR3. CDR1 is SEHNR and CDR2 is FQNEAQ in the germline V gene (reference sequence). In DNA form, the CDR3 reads TGTGCCAGCAGCTTACGGGGGTCCCAAGAGACCCAGTACTTC. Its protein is CASSLRGSQETQYF.

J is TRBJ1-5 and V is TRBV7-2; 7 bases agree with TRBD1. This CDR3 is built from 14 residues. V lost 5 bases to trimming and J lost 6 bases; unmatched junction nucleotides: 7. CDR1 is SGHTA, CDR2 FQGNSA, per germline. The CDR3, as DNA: TGTGCCAGCAGCCCTAACAGGGGCAGTCAGCCCCAGCATTTT. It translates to CASSPNRGSQPQHF.

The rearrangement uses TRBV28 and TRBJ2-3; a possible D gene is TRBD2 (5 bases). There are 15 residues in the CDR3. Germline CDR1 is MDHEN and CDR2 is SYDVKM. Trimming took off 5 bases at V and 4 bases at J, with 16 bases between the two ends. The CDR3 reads CASSPVRERADTQYF. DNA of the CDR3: TGTGCCAGCAGTCCCGTGAGGGAACGGGCAGATACGCAGTATTTT.

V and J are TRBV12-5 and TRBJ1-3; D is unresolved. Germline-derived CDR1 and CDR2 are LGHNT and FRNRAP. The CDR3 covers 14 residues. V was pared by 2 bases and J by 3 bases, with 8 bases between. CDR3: CASGLSPGGNTIYF. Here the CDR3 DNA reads TGTGCTAGTGGTTTGTCCCCGGGTGGAAACACCATATATTTT.

CDR3 loop: CASSSLTGGQDERVYTF. The CDR3 bases are TGTGCCAGCAGCTCCCTGACAGGGGGACAGGATGAAAGAGTCTACACCTTC. The chain is built from TRBV11-2 and TRBJ1-2; the match to TRBD1 covers 9 bases. The germline CDR1 and CDR2 sequences are SGHAT and FQNNGV. The J segment lost 10 bases and the V segment lost 4 bases, leaving 19 bases of the junction unmatched. This CDR3 spans 17 amino acids.

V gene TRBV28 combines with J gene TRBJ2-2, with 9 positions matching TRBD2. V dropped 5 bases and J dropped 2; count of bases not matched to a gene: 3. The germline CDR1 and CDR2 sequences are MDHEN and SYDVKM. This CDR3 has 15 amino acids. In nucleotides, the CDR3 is TGTGCCAGCAGTCAGACTAGCGGAAACACCGGGGAGCTGTTTTTT. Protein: CASSQTSGNTGELFF.

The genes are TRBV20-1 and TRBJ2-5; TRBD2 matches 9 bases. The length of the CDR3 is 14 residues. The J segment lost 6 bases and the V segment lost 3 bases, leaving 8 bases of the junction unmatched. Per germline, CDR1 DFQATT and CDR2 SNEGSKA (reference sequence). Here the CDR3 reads CSASYPSGAKTQYF. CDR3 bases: TGCAGTGCTAGTTACCCTAGCGGGGCCAAGACCCAGTACTTC.

CDR3 sequence (DNA): TGTGCCACCAGCACCCCGGGACAGGGTGGGTTCGGAGCTTTCTTT. Residues: CATSTPGQGGFGAFF. The gene calls are TRBV10-3 and TRBJ1-1, with 9 bases lining up with TRBD1. CDR1 and CDR2 from the germline V gene are ENHRY and SYGVKD. V lost 10 bases, J lost 10 bases, and 19 bases stayed unmatched. The CDR3 spans 15 residues.

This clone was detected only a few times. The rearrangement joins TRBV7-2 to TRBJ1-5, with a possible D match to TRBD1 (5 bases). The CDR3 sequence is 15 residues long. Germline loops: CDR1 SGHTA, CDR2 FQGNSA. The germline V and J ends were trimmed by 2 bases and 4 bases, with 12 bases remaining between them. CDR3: CASSLYRQGNQPQHF. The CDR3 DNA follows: TGTGCCAGCAGCTTATATCGCCAGGGAAATCAGCCCCAGCATTTT.

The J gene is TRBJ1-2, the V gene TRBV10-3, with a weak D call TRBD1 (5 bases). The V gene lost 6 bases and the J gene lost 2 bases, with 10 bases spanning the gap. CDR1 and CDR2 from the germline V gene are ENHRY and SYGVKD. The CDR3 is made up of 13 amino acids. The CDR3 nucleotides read TGTGCCATCAGCGGGGGACGGAACTATGGCTACACCTTC. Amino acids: CAISGGRNYGYTF.

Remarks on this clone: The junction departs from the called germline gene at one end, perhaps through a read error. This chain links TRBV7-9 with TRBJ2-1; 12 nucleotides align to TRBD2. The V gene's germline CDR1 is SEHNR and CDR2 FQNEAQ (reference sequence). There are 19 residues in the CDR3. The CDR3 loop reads CASSLAGGRRLRTYNEQFF. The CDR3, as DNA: TGTGCCAGCAGCCTAGCGGGAGGGCGGCGGCTAAGGACCTACAATGAGCAGTTCTTC.

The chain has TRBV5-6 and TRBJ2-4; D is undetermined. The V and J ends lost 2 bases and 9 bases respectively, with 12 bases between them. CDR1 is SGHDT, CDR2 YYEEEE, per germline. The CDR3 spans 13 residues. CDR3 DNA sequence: TGTGCCAGCAGCTTCCGAGGAGTTGGCATTCAGTACTTC. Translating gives CASSFRGVGIQYF. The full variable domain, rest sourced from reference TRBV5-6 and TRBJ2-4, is DAGVTQSPTHLIKTRGQQVTLRCSPKSGHDTVSWYQQALGQGPQFIFQYYEEEERQRGNFPDRFSGHQFPNYSSELNVNALLLGDSALYLCASSFRGVGIQYFGAGTRLSVL.

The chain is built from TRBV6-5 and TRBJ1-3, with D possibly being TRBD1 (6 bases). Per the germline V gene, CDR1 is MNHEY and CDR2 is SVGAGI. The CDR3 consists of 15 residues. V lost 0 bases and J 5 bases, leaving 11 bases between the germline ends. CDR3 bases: TGTGCCAGCAGTTACTCGGGGACAAACCGAAACACCATATATTTT. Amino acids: CASSYSGTNRNTIYF.